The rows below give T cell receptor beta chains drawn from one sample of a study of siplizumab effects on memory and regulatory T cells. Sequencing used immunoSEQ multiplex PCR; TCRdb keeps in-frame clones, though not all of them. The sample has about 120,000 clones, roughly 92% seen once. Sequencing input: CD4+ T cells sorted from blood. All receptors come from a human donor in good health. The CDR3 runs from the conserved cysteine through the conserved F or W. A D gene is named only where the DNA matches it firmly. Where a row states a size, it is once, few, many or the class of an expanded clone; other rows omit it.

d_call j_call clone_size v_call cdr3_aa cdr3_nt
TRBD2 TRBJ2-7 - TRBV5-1 CASSLRSGGASEQYF TGCGCCAGCAGCTTGCGTAGCGGGGGGGCCTCCGAGCAGTACTTC
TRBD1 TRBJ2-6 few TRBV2 CASSEFGGQAGANVLTF TGTGCCAGCAGTGAGTTCGGTGGACAGGCTGGGGCCAACGTCCTGACTTTC
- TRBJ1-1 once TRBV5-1 CASSLTGTVNTEAFF TGCGCCAGCAGCTTGACAGGGACGGTGAACACTGAAGCTTTCTTT
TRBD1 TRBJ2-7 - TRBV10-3 CAIRGQGYSYEQYF TGTGCCATCAGAGGACAGGGCTACTCCTACGAGCAGTACTTC
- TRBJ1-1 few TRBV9 CASSVGTPGTEAFF TGTGCCAGCAGCGTAGGGACACCCGGCACTGAAGCTTTCTTT
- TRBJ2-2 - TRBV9 CASSVGASPNTGELFF TGTGCCAGCAGCGTAGGAGCATCCCCGAACACCGGGGAGCTGTTTTTT
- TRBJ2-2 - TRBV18 CASSPLGSLASTGELFF TGTGCCAGCTCACCTTTGGGGAGTCTAGCCTCCACCGGGGAGCTGTTTTTT
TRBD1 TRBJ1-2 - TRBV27 CASSPRQGYGYTF TGTGCCAGCAGTCCCCGACAGGGCTATGGCTACACCTTC
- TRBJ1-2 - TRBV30 CAWSLWGNNYGYTF TGTGCCTGGAGTCTGTGGGGAAATAACTATGGCTACACCTTC
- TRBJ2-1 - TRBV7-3 CASSPSGTANEQFF TGTGCCAGCAGCCCCTCGGGGACTGCCAATGAGCAGTTCTTC
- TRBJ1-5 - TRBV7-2 CASSLQGSNQPQHF TGTGCCAGCAGCTTACAGGGTTCGAACCAGCCCCAGCATTTT
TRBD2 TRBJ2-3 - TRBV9 CASSTRLAGGYKDTQYF TGTGCCAGCAGCACCCGACTAGCGGGAGGGTATAAAGATACGCAGTATTTT